A selection of T cell receptor beta chains follows, all from one sample in a study of shared clonotypes between healthy human individuals. Using immunoSEQ multiplex PCR, the repertoire was profiled, and TCRdb retains in-frame clones only, with some absent. Of approximately 1,500,000 clones detected, 96% appear once; the ten largest clones hold about 1%. Sequenced input: naive CD4+ T cells sorted from blood. The receptors derive from a man aged 30 to 45 in good health. The CDR3 runs from the conserved cysteine through the conserved F or W. Fields, in order: clone size, D gene, V gene, J gene, CDR3 protein, CDR3 DNA. D genes are given only for firm matches. Expanded clones are given a class, and other clones once, few, many or no size at all.

clone size: .
D gene: .
V gene: TRBV5-1
J gene: TRBJ2-1
CDR3 protein: CASSLGGFPGGEQFF
CDR3 DNA: TGCGCCAGCAGCTTAGGTGGGTTCCCCGGGGGTGAGCAGTTCTTC

clone size: .
D gene: .
V gene: TRBV7-2
J gene: TRBJ2-2
CDR3 protein: CASSFRGNTGELFF
CDR3 DNA: TGTGCCAGCAGCTTTCGCGGCAACACCGGGGAGCTGTTTTTT

clone size: .
D gene: .
V gene: TRBV11-2
J gene: TRBJ2-7
CDR3 protein: CASSLDRSSYEQYF
CDR3 DNA: TGTGCCAGCAGCTTAGACCGGAGCTCCTACGAGCAGTACTTC

clone size: .
D gene: TRBD1
V gene: TRBV11-2
J gene: TRBJ2-7
CDR3 protein: CASSFGQGASDEQYF
CDR3 DNA: TGTGCCAGCAGCTTCGGACAGGGGGCGTCCGACGAGCAGTACTTC

clone size: .
D gene: TRBD2
V gene: TRBV2
J gene: TRBJ2-1
CDR3 protein: CASSERERYNEQFF
CDR3 DNA: TGTGCCAGCAGTGAGCGGGAGCGTTACAATGAGCAGTTCTTC

clone size: .
D gene: .
V gene: TRBV6-6
J gene: TRBJ2-5
CDR3 protein: CASSLRTSEETQYF
CDR3 DNA: TGTGCCAGCAGTTTGCGGACTTCGGAAGAGACCCAGTACTTC

clone size: .
D gene: .
V gene: TRBV20-1
J gene: TRBJ2-5
CDR3 protein: CSATGLWQYF
CDR3 DNA: TGCAGTGCAACCGGGCTGTGGCAGTACTTC

clone size: .
D gene: TRBD1
V gene: TRBV15
J gene: TRBJ1-2
CDR3 protein: CATSRAGGAYGYTF
CDR3 DNA: TGTGCCACCAGCAGAGCAGGGGGCGCGTATGGCTACACCTTC

clone size: .
D gene: .
V gene: TRBV19
J gene: TRBJ1-2
CDR3 protein: CASSPPTTPRWGYGYTF
CDR3 DNA: TGTGCCAGTAGTCCCCCGACAACCCCCAGGTGGGGCTATGGCTACACCTTC

clone size: once
D gene: TRBD2
V gene: TRBV7-7
J gene: TRBJ2-1
CDR3 protein: CASSSSTGTSGTYNEQFF
CDR3 DNA: TGTGCCAGCAGCTCCTCAACCGGGACTAGCGGGACATACAATGAGCAGTTCTTC

clone size: .
D gene: .
V gene: TRBV27
J gene: TRBJ2-7
CDR3 protein: CASSYRDPGYEQYF
CDR3 DNA: TGTGCCAGCAGTTATAGGGACCCTGGCTACGAGCAGTACTTC

clone size: .
D gene: .
V gene: TRBV5-6
J gene: TRBJ2-7
CDR3 protein: CASSSGPTPLPKEQYF
CDR3 DNA: TGTGCCAGCAGCTCCGGACCGACCCCCCTACCTAAAGAGCAGTACTTC

clone size: .
D gene: .
V gene: TRBV15
J gene: TRBJ2-3
CDR3 protein: CATSGTYPGTDTQYF
CDR3 DNA: TGTGCCACCAGCGGCACTTATCCGGGGACAGATACGCAGTATTTT

clone size: .
D gene: .
V gene: TRBV4-3
J gene: TRBJ2-1
CDR3 protein: CASSLSKASAGPYNEQFF
CDR3 DNA: TGCGCCAGCAGCCTTAGTAAGGCCAGCGCTGGCCCCTACAATGAGCAGTTCTTC

clone size: .
D gene: .
V gene: TRBV2
J gene: TRBJ2-3
CDR3 protein: CASSEARRLALSTDTQYF
CDR3 DNA: TGTGCCAGCAGTGAAGCGCGGCGGCTAGCTTTATCCACAGATACGCAGTATTTT

clone size: .
D gene: .
V gene: TRBV5-1
J gene: TRBJ1-1
CDR3 protein: CASSLGSNTEAFF
CDR3 DNA: TGCGCCAGCAGCTTGGGCTCGAACACTGAAGCTTTCTTT

clone size: .
D gene: TRBD1
V gene: TRBV27
J gene: TRBJ2-7
CDR3 protein: CASTERTGLGEQYF
CDR3 DNA: TGTGCCAGCACCGAACGGACAGGGCTGGGCGAGCAGTACTTC

clone size: .
D gene: TRBD1
V gene: TRBV19
J gene: TRBJ1-5
CDR3 protein: CASSISTGANQPQHF
CDR3 DNA: TGTGCCAGTAGTATATCGACAGGGGCAAATCAGCCCCAGCATTTT

clone size: .
D gene: TRBD1
V gene: TRBV25-1
J gene: TRBJ2-1
CDR3 protein: CASSPTGFTYNEQFF
CDR3 DNA: TGTGCCAGCAGCCCGACAGGGTTCACCTACAATGAGCAGTTCTTC

clone size: .
D gene: .
V gene: TRBV4-3
J gene: TRBJ2-3
CDR3 protein: CASSQDWQVTDTQYF
CDR3 DNA: TGCGCCAGCAGCCAAGATTGGCAGGTTACAGATACGCAGTATTTT

clone size: .
D gene: .
V gene: TRBV7-3
J gene: TRBJ2-3
CDR3 protein: CASSLLYTDTQYF
CDR3 DNA: TGTGCCAGCAGCTTACTCTACACAGATACGCAGTATTTT

clone size: .
D gene: .
V gene: TRBV5-4
J gene: TRBJ1-5
CDR3 protein: CASSLVGQPQHF
CDR3 DNA: TGTGCCAGCAGCTTAGTCGGACAGCCCCAGCATTTT

clone size: .
D gene: TRBD2
V gene: TRBV6-6
J gene: TRBJ2-1
CDR3 protein: CASSRTSGRRNEQFF
CDR3 DNA: TGTGCCAGCAGCCGGACTAGCGGGAGAAGGAATGAGCAGTTCTTC

clone size: .
D gene: TRBD2
V gene: TRBV5-6
J gene: TRBJ2-4
CDR3 protein: CASSLPGTTQYF
CDR3 DNA: TGTGCCAGCAGCTTGCCGGGGACTACTCAGTACTTC

clone size: .
D gene: .
V gene: TRBV7-4
J gene: TRBJ1-1
CDR3 protein: CASSLEGQKNTEAFF
CDR3 DNA: TGTGCCAGCAGCTTAGAGGGCCAGAAGAACACTGAAGCTTTCTTT

clone size: .
D gene: .
V gene: TRBV11-3
J gene: TRBJ2-7
CDR3 protein: CASSLGHTYEQYF
CDR3 DNA: TGTGCCAGCAGCTTAGGACACACCTACGAGCAGTACTTC

clone size: .
D gene: .
V gene: TRBV6-4
J gene: TRBJ2-3
CDR3 protein: CASSDSAGASDTQYF
CDR3 DNA: TGTGCCAGCAGTGACTCAGCAGGGGCCTCAGATACGCAGTATTTT

clone size: .
D gene: .
V gene: TRBV18
J gene: TRBJ2-4
CDR3 protein: CASSPLPGRTAKNIQYF
CDR3 DNA: TGTGCCAGCTCACCACTTCCAGGGAGGACGGCCAAAAACATTCAGTACTTC